The 28 T cell receptor beta chains below were found in one sample sequenced in a study of blood T cell repertoires in COVID-19. Produced via immunoSEQ multiplex PCR; TCRdb's table is partial and in-frame only. This sample carries 30,000 to 40,000 clones, about 88% of them seen once, and the ten largest clones take under 65%. The sample consisted of peripheral blood. Receptors were obtained from a man between 70 and 80 years old with acute or convalescent COVID-19.

V and J are TRBV10-2 and TRBJ2-3; TRBD2 might be the D (7 bases). The ends were cut back, 10 bases at V and 5 bases at J, with 16 bases in the middle. The CDR3 is 13 residues long. Germline V CDR1 and CDR2: WSHSY, SAAADI. For the CDR3, the DNA is TGCGCCACCGGACTAGGGGGTGGAGATACGCAGTATTTT. Its translation is CATGLGGGDTQYF.

The V call is TRBV11-2, the J call TRBJ2-1; 9 bases are shared with TRBD2. V was pared by 4 bases and J by 2 bases, with 6 bases of the junction left unmatched. The V gene's germline CDR1 is SGHAT and CDR2 FQNNGV. This CDR3 spans 16 amino acids. In DNA, the CDR3 is TGTGCCAGCAGCTACAGAATAGCGGGAGCCTACAATGAGCAGTTCTTC. It translates to CASSYRIAGAYNEQFF.

The count of this clone is one. CDR3 DNA: TGTGCCAGCAGTGTGCAGGAAAAACTGTTTTTT. Translated: CASSVQEKLFF. This chain joins TRBV2 and TRBJ1-4; D gene ambiguous. Deletions cut 4 bases from V and 8 bases from J, with 5 bases between. Germline V lookup: CDR1 SNHLY, CDR2 FYNNEI. CDR3 length: 11 residues.

This clone has just a few counts. The gene calls are TRBV27 and TRBJ2-7, with 10 bases aligning to TRBD1. V shed 5 bases and J 3 bases; nucleotides not matched to a gene: 4. Germline-derived CDR1 and CDR2 are MNHEY and SMNVEV (reference sequence). The CDR3 contains 14 residues. CDR3 region: CASSHRDRGYEQYF. CDR3 in DNA: TGTGCCAGCAGTCATCGGGACAGGGGCTACGAGCAGTACTTC.

V gene TRBV7-2 combines with J gene TRBJ2-4; 9 bases match TRBD2. Looked up from germline, CDR1 is SGHTA and CDR2 is FQGNSA. V lost 0 bases, J lost 7 bases, and 7 bases stayed unmatched. The length of the CDR3 is 16 residues. The CDR3 sequence: CASSLAASGARNIQYF. CDR3 sequence (DNA): TGTGCCAGCAGCTTAGCGGCTAGCGGGGCTCGGAACATTCAGTACTTC.

In this sample, this clone turned up a few times. The chain is built from TRBV28 and TRBJ2-7; D is possibly TRBD1 (6 bases). Trimming took 10 bases from V and 0 from J, leaving 16 bases between them. Germline V gene sequence: CDR1 MDHEN, CDR2 SYDVKM. The CDR3 consists of 14 residues. The CDR3 DNA sequence: TGTGCCACTGATCCAGGACAGAGCTCCTACGAGCAGTACTTC. Its translation: CATDPGQSSYEQYF.

The gene calls are TRBV4-2 and TRBJ1-6, with a possible D match to TRBD1 (5 bases). This CDR3 is built from 16 residues. V dropped 2 bases and J dropped 8 bases, with 16 bases sitting between them. Germline CDR1 and CDR2: LGHNA and YNFKEQ. CDR3 sequence: CASSQRDAGVDSPLHF. The CDR3 bases are TGTGCCAGCAGCCAAAGGGACGCGGGGGTAGATTCACCCCTCCACTTT.

The chain links TRBV19 to TRBJ1-6; 8 nucleotides match TRBD1. From germline, CDR1 is LNHDA and CDR2 SQIVND (reference sequence). CDR3 length: 19 residues. V shed 5 bases and J 9 bases; nucleotides not matched to a gene: 21. CDR3 coding DNA: TGTGCCAGTAGTCTCGGACAGGGTGAAGAGGGATTTGTCCTTTCACCCCTCCACTTT. This gives the protein CASSLGQGEEGFVLSPLHF.

This clone was seen once. This sequence joins TRBV5-8 and TRBJ2-7; D gene uncertain. The CDR3 sequence is 13 residues long. CDR1 and CDR2 (germline): SGHTS, YDEGEE. Trimming stripped 0 bases from V and 2 bases from J, with 6 bases between. This CDR3 reads CASSLAVAYEQYF. The CDR3 nucleotides read TGTGCCAGCAGCTTGGCCGTCGCCTACGAGCAGTACTTC.

This clone showed up just a few times. The V and J genes are TRBV6-2 or TRBV6-3 and TRBJ1-2; no clear D gene. The CDR3 covers 13 residues. Trimming took 5 bases from V and 7 from J, leaving 14 bases between them. The V gene's germline CDR1 is MNHEY and CDR2 SVGEGT. CDR3: CASSPATEGGYTF. Written as DNA, the CDR3 is TGTGCCAGCAGTCCCGCCACAGAAGGTGGCTACACCTTC.

The chain joins TRBV28 to TRBJ1-4; the D is unclear. The CDR3 is 15 residues long. Trimming stripped 2 bases from V and 0 bases from J, with 7 bases between. Per the germline V gene, CDR1 is MDHEN and CDR2 is SYDVKM. This CDR3 reads CASSLPVATNEKLFF. The CDR3 nucleotides are TGTGCCAGCAGTTTACCCGTTGCAACTAATGAAAAACTGTTTTTT.

The chain carries TRBV4-3 and TRBJ2-3, with 9 bases lining up with TRBD1. Trimming took 0 bases from V and 6 from J; bases not matched to a gene: 4. This CDR3 has 15 residues. CDR1 is LGHNA and CDR2 is YSLEER in the germline V gene. The CDR3: CASSQDTGGDDTQYF. CDR3 nucleotide sequence: TGCGCCAGCAGCCAAGATACAGGGGGCGACGATACGCAGTATTTT.

J is TRBJ2-3 and V is TRBV11-3; D is possibly TRBD1 (5 bases). Per the germline V gene, CDR1 is SGHNT and CDR2 is YENEEA. Trimming took off 4 bases at V and 6 bases at J, with 8 bases between the two ends. This CDR3 is built from 12 residues. The CDR3 spells CASSWGSDTQYF. The CDR3 DNA reads as TGTGCCAGCAGCTGGGGCAGCGATACGCAGTATTTT. The full variable domain, with the rest looked up from reference TRBV11-3 and TRBJ2-3, is EAGVVQSPRYKIIEKKQPVAFWCNPISGHNTLYWYLQNLGQGPELLIRYENEEAVDDSQLPKDRFSAERLKGVDSTLKIQPAELGDSAVYLCASSWGSDTQYFGPGTRLTVL.

The rearrangement links TRBV11-2 to TRBJ1-1; 11 bases align to TRBD1. Germline assignment: CDR1 SGHAT and CDR2 FQNNGV. The CDR3 loop spans 17 amino acids. V lost 3 bases to trimming and J lost 0 bases; unmatched junction nucleotides: 6. The CDR3: CASSFGQGASLNTEAFF. In nucleotides, the CDR3 is TGTGCCAGCAGCTTCGGACAGGGGGCTTCTCTGAACACTGAAGCTTTCTTT. Variable domain in full (rest from reference TRBV11-2 and TRBJ1-1): EAGVAQSPRYKIIEKRQSVAFWCNPISGHATLYWYQQILGQGPKLLIQFQNNGVVDDSQLPKDRFSAERLKGVDSTLKIQPAKLEDSAVYLCASSFGQGASLNTEAFFGQGTRLTVV.

The CDR3 DNA sequence: TGTGCCAGCAGCTTGGGACTTTTTAACAATGAGCAGTTCTTC. Residues: CASSLGLFNNEQFF. V usage is TRBV13 and J usage is TRBJ2-1; the D gene is possibly TRBD2 (6 bases). This CDR3 contains 14 residues. CDR1 is PRHDT, CDR2 FYEKMQ, per germline (reference sequence). Trimming stripped 3 bases from V and 5 bases from J, with 11 bases between.

J is TRBJ1-2 and V is TRBV3-1 (or the pseudogene TRBV3-2), with TRBD1 as a possible D gene (5 bases). V lost 2 bases, J lost 6 bases, and 19 bases lay in between. This CDR3 contains 16 residues. From germline, CDR1 is LGHDT and CDR2 YNNKEL (reference sequence). This CDR3 is CASSQSPGGERHGYTF. CDR3 in DNA: TGTGCCAGCAGCCAATCCCCCGGAGGGGAGCGTCATGGCTACACCTTC.

J is TRBJ2-2 and V is TRBV7-9; possibly TRBD1 for D (6 bases). The V end was cut by 6 bases, the J end by 1 base, with 9 bases between. The CDR3 length is 14 residues. CDR1 is SEHNR and CDR2 is FQNEAQ in the germline V gene (reference sequence). In nucleotides, the CDR3 is TGTGCCAGCAGAAGGACAGTGAACACCGGGGAGCTGTTTTTT. Amino acid sequence: CASRRTVNTGELFF.

CDR3: CASSSYDSRNSPLHF. The CDR3 nucleotides are TGTGCCAGCAGCTCGTACGACAGCCGTAATTCACCCCTCCACTTT. This chain uses TRBV7-9 with TRBJ1-6; D may be TRBD1 (5 bases). This CDR3 contains 15 residues. CDR1 is SEHNR and CDR2 is FQNEAQ in the germline V gene (reference sequence). The V end lost 4 bases, the J end lost 6 bases, and 13 bases lay between the germline ends.

The rearrangement joins TRBV6-5 to TRBJ2-3; D uncertain. Germline CDR1 and CDR2: MNHEY and SVGAGI. The CDR3 runs to 12 residues. V was clipped by 5 bases and J by 8 bases, with 11 bases between them. The CDR3 loop is CASSHRHGTQYF. In nucleotides, the CDR3 is TGTGCCAGCAGTCACAGACATGGTACGCAGTATTTT.

Written as DNA, the CDR3 is TGCGCCAGCAGCTTGGTATCGTACTCAGATACGCAGTATTTT. Residues: CASSLVSYSDTQYF. This chain uses TRBV5-1 with TRBJ2-3, with D unclear. This CDR3 comprises 14 residues. The germline CDR1 and CDR2 sequences are SGHRS and YFSETQ. V was cut by 0 bases and J by 4 bases, with 9 bases left in between. Drawing the rest from reference TRBV5-1 and TRBJ2-3, the complete variable domain is KAGVTQTPRYLIKTRGQQVTLSCSPISGHRSVSWYQQTPGQGLQFLFEYFSETQRNKGNFPGRFSGRQFSNSRSEMNVSTLELGDSALYLCASSLVSYSDTQYFGPGTRLTVL.

V and J are TRBV5-1 and TRBJ2-6; TRBD1 matches at 11 bases. The germline gives CDR1 SGHRS, CDR2 YFSETQ. This CDR3 has 18 residues. V lost 0 bases and J lost 2; bases outside the gene matches: 4. CDR3 amino acids: CASSLAPGQGAGANVLTF. The CDR3 bases are TGCGCCAGCAGCTTGGCCCCGGGACAGGGGGCTGGGGCCAACGTCCTGACTTTC. The complete variable domain, with remaining parts taken from reference TRBV5-1 and TRBJ2-6, reads KAGVTQTPRYLIKTRGQQVTLSCSPISGHRSVSWYQQTPGQGLQFLFEYFSETQRNKGNFPGRFSGRQFSNSRSEMNVSTLELGDSALYLCASSLAPGQGAGANVLTFGAGSRLTVL.

V and J are TRBV6-5 and TRBJ1-2; no clear D. The CDR3 contains 14 residues. V lost 6 bases to trimming and J lost 2 bases, with 13 bases between them. Germline V lookup: CDR1 MNHEY, CDR2 SVGAGI. CDR3 sequence reads: CASSRYSGNYGYTF. CDR3 coding DNA: TGTGCCAGCAGCCGGTACTCGGGAAACTATGGCTACACCTTC.

The CDR3 is CASSFAGQSSYNEQFF. The DNA for the CDR3 is TGTGCCAGCAGCTTTGCAGGGCAAAGCTCCTACAATGAGCAGTTCTTC. This chain joins TRBV5-4 and TRBJ2-1; the D gene is possibly TRBD1 (5 bases). Germline CDR1 and CDR2: SGHNT and YYREEE (reference sequence). The V and J ends lost 2 bases and 0 bases respectively, with 12 bases between them. This CDR3 spans 16 amino acids.

The V call is TRBV5-6, the J call TRBJ2-3; no firm D call. Germline V gene data show CDR1 as SGHDT and CDR2 as YYEEEE. This CDR3 contains 10 residues. The V and J ends lost 7 bases and 10 bases respectively, with 10 bases between them. DNA for the CDR3: TGTGCCAGCGGGCGATTGGCGCAGTATTTT. Protein: CASGRLAQYF. Using reference TRBV5-6 and TRBJ2-3 for the parts outside the CDR3, the full variable domain is DAGVTQSPTHLIKTRGQQVTLRCSPKSGHDTVSWYQQALGQGPQFIFQYYEEEERQRGNFPDRFSGHQFPNYSSELNVNALLLGDSALYLCASGRLAQYFGPGTRLTVL.

The count of this clone is one. The chain joins TRBV6-5 to TRBJ2-3; perhaps TRBD2 as D (6 bases). V was shortened by 7 bases and J by 1 base, with 15 bases between the two germline ends. CDR1 and CDR2 (germline): MNHEY, SVGAGI. The CDR3 sequence is 15 residues long. CDR3 nucleotides: TGTGCCAGCAAGATGGACTACCTGGGCACAGATACGCAGTATTTT. It yields the protein CASKMDYLGTDTQYF.

This sequence joins TRBV20-1 and TRBJ2-3, with 8 bases identical to TRBD2. V was clipped by 3 bases and J by 3 bases; unmatched bases: 5. Germline V gene sequence: CDR1 DFQATT, CDR2 SNEGSKA (reference sequence). The CDR3 consists of 14 residues. Here the CDR3 reads CSASSPGGTDTQYF. In nucleotides, the CDR3 is TGCAGTGCTAGTTCTCCGGGAGGGACAGATACGCAGTATTTT.

The chain uses TRBV7-6 and TRBJ2-2; D remains ambiguous. The germline CDR1 and CDR2 sequences are SGHVS and FNYEAQ. This CDR3 contains 15 residues. The V end lost 5 bases, the J end lost 0 bases, and 10 bases lay between the germline ends. CDR3 in DNA: TGTGCCAGCAGCACCACCGCGGCGAACACCGGGGAGCTGTTTTTT. It is translated as CASSTTAANTGELFF.

The chain couples TRBV3-1 (or the pseudogene TRBV3-2) to TRBJ2-1, with D perhaps TRBD2 (5 bases). Germline V lookup: CDR1 LGHDT, CDR2 YNNKEL (reference sequence). Trimming took off 1 base at V and 4 bases at J, with 20 bases between the two ends. The CDR3 is made up of 18 amino acids. The DNA of the CDR3 is TGTGCCAGCAGCCAAGGGGAGACTTCATGGGTCACTTACAATGAGCAGTTCTTC. It codes for CASSQGETSWVTYNEQFF.